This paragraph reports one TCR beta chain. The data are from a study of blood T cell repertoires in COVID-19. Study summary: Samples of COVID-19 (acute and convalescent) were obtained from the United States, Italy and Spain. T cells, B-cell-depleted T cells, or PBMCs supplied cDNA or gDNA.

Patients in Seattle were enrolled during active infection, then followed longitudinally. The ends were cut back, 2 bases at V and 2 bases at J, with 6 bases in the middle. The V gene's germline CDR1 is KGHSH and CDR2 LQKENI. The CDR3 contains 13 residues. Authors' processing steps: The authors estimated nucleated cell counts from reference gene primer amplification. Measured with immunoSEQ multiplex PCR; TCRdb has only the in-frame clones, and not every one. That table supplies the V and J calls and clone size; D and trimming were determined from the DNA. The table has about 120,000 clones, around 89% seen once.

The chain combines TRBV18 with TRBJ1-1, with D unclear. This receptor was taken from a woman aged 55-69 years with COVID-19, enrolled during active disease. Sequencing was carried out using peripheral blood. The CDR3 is CASSPSVNTEAFF. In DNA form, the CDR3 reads TGTGCCAGCTCACCATCGGTAAACACTGAAGCTTTCTTT.